The 5 T cell receptor beta chains below all came from one sample that was sequenced in a study of response to subunit inactivated influenza vaccine. TCRdb processed the RT-PCR reads anew with MiXCR; each CDR3 protein has one entry. The data hold 530,000 or so distinct CDR3 sequences, with about 14% observed a single time. The starting material was PBMCs from blood, obtained 12 days after vaccination. The receptors come from a man aged 45-65 years who received an inactivated influenza vaccine.

The rearrangement links TRBV29-1 to TRBJ2-4; 8 bases agree with TRBD1. Germline V gene data show CDR1 as SQVTM and CDR2 as ANQGSEA. J lost 9 bases, V lost 7 bases, and 8 bases had no gene match. This CDR3 spans 12 amino acids. The CDR3 here is CSATGVRGIQYF. CDR3 in DNA: TGCAGCGCGACAGGGGTGAGAGGCATTCAGTACTTC. Complete variable domain (other parts from reference TRBV29-1 and TRBJ2-4): SAVISQKPSRDICQRGTSLTIQCQVDSQVTMMFWYRQQPGQSLTLIATANQGSEATYESGFVIDKFPISRPNLTFSTLTVSNMSPEDSSIYLCSATGVRGIQYFGAGTRLSVL.

The chain has TRBV9 and TRBJ2-3, with TRBD1 as a possible D gene (6 bases). This CDR3 has 15 residues. Germline V lookup: CDR1 SGDLS, CDR2 YYNGEE. V was pared by 4 bases and J by 7 bases, with 19 bases between. This CDR3 reads CASSPGADVGHTQYF. The CDR3 nucleotides read TGTGCCAGCAGCCCAGGGGCTGACGTGGGGCATACGCAGTATTTT.

The chain recombines TRBV12-3 or TRBV12-4 with TRBJ2-3, with D maybe TRBD1 (6 bases). This CDR3 is 13 amino acids long. Trimming removed 5 bases at V and 6 bases at J, with 12 bases between. The CDR3 coding sequence is TGTGCCAGCAGTCAATTAACAGGGGATACGCAGTATTTT. Translated: CASSQLTGDTQYF.

This clonotype was observed a handful of times. This chain connects TRBV5-1 to TRBJ2-7; D is unresolved. Germline assignment: CDR1 SGHRS and CDR2 YFSETQ. Trimming removed 0 bases from V and 2 bases from J, with 9 bases in between. The CDR3 contains 14 residues. CDR3 sequence reads: CASSLEVGTYEQYF. CDR3 in DNA: TGCGCCAGCAGCTTGGAAGTAGGTACCTACGAGCAGTACTTC.

In this sample, this clonotype turned up a few times. The V call is TRBV6-1, the J call TRBJ2-7; 7 nucleotides agree with TRBD1. Looked up from germline, CDR1 is MNHNS and CDR2 is SASEGT. The CDR3 contains 17 residues. Losses at the gene ends were 1 base for V and 0 bases for J; bases not matched to a gene: 9. The CDR3 sequence: CASSEGPQGIISYEQYF. CDR3 in DNA: TGTGCCAGCAGTGAAGGGCCACAGGGGATTATCTCCTACGAGCAGTACTTC.